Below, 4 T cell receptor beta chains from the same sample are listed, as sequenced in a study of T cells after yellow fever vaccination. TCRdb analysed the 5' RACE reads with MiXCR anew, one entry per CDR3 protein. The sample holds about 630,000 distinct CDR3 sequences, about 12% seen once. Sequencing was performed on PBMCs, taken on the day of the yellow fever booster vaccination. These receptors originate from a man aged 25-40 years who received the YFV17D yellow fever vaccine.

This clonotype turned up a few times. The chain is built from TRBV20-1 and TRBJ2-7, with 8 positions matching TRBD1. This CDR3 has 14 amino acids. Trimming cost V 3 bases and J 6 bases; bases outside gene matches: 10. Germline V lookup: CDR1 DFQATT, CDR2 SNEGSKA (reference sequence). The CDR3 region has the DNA TGCAGTGCTAGGAGGAACAGGGGGAAGGGCGAGCAGTACTTC. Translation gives CSARRNRGKGEQYF.

CDR3 in DNA: TGCGCCAGCAGCCGAGAGGGACTCCCTGCGCAGTATTTT. Translated: CASSREGLPAQYF. The chain recombines TRBV4-3 with TRBJ2-3, with a tentative D call TRBD2 (6 bases). The CDR3 runs 13 residues. Trimming cost V 4 bases and J 10 bases, with 15 bases left between them. Germline CDR1 and CDR2: LGHNA and YSLEER.

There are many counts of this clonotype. The CDR3 coding sequence is TGTGCCAGCAGTTACACCGAATATCGTAGCGAGCAGTACTTC. Translated, it gives CASSYTEYRSEQYF. The chain joins TRBV6-5 to TRBJ2-7; D remains ambiguous. Germline CDR1 reads MNHEY; CDR2 reads SVGAGI. Trimming removed 2 bases at V and 6 bases at J, with 14 bases between. The CDR3 totals 14 residues.

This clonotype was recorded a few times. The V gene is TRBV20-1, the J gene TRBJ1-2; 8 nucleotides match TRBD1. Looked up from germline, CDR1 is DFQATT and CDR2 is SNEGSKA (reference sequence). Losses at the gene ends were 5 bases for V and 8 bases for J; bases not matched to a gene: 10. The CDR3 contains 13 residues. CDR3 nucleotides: TGCAGTGCTCTACGAAGGACAGGGCAGGGCTACACCTTC. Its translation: CSALRRTGQGYTF.